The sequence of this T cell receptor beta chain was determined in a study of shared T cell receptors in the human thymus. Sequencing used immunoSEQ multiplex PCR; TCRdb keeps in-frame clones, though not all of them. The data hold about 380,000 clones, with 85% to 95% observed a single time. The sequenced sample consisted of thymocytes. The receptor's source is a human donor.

The CDR3 sequence: CASSRNSGTRDSYEQYF. DNA of the CDR3: TGTGCCAGCTCTCGAAATTCCGGGACAAGAGACTCCTACGAGCAGTACTTC. The V call is TRBV18, the J call TRBJ2-7, with D possibly TRBD1 on 6 matching bases. Germline CDR1 is KGHSH and CDR2 is LQKENI. V gave up 6 bases and J gave up 0 bases, with 21 bases separating them. The CDR3 covers 17 residues.